Here is one T cell receptor (beta chain) with its context. Its antigen is as yet unknown. The PCR was carried out with 60 Vbeta primers and 13 Jbeta primers. The method was immunoSEQ multiplex PCR; TCRdb's version includes in-frame clones alone and lacks a portion of them. Among 100,000 to 150,000 clones listed, approximately 70% were seen once. Germline trimming cut 7 bases from V and 7 bases from J; bases unmatched to any gene: 8. Per germline, CDR1 SGHAT and CDR2 FQNNGV. This CDR3 spans 13 amino acids. The sample comes from a study of cytomegalovirus exposure and HLA in healthy donors. Study-wide points: Sequencing had likely introduced a cluster of highly shared sequence variants as an artifact. Most TCR sequences were seen very rarely across donors, but some public TCRs occurred in many.

The receptor was isolated from a woman aged 55-75 years in good health and CMV-seropositive. Sequencing was done on a sample of PBMCs. V and J are TRBV11-2 and TRBJ1-2; TRBD1 matches at 8 bases. The CDR3 DNA reads TGTGCCAGCACACCCGGACAGGGCGGTGGCTACACCTTC. The encoded protein is CASTPGQGGGYTF. Filled out from reference TRBV11-2 and TRBJ1-2, the complete variable domain reads EAGVAQSPRYKIIEKRQSVAFWCNPISGHATLYWYQQILGQGPKLLIQFQNNGVVDDSQLPKDRFSAERLKGVDSTLKIQPAKLEDSAVYLCASTPGQGGGYTFGSGTRLTVV.